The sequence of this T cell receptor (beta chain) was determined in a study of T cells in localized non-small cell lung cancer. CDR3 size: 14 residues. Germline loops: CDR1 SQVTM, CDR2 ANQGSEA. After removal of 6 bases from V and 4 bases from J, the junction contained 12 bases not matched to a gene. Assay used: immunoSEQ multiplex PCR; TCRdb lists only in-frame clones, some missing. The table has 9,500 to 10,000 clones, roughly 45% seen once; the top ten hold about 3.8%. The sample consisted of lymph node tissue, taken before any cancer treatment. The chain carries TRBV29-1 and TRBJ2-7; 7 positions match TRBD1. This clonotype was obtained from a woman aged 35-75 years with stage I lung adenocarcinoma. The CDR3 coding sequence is TGCAGCGTCGGGACAGCCGGCGTGATATACGAGCAGTACTTC. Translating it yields CSVGTAGVIYEQYF.